Below, 11 T cell receptor beta chains from the same sample are listed, as sequenced in a study of blood T cell repertoires in COVID-19. Assay used: immunoSEQ multiplex PCR; TCRdb lists only in-frame clones, some missing. The sample holds around 180,000 clones, around 80% seen once. Sequencing was performed on peripheral blood. These receptors all stem from a woman aged 80 or over with COVID-19, enrolled during active disease.

The chain combines TRBV2 with TRBJ1-6; the D is unclear. The V end lost 3 bases, the J end lost 7 bases, and 10 bases lay between the germline ends. CDR1 is SNHLY, CDR2 FYNNEI, per germline. CDR3 length: 14 residues. In DNA, the CDR3 is TGTGCCAGCAGTGACGCGGGGTCGAATTCACCCCTCCACTTT. Translation gives CASSDAGSNSPLHF.

The chain recombines TRBV27 with TRBJ1-6; a weak D match, TRBD1 (6 bases). Trimming cost V 2 bases and J 13 bases, with 12 bases left between them. The CDR3 length is 13 residues. The germline V gene encodes CDR1 MNHEY and CDR2 SMNVEV (reference sequence). This CDR3 reads CASSLNQGTPLHF. For the CDR3, the DNA is TGTGCCAGCAGTTTAAATCAGGGGACCCCCCTCCACTTT.

This CDR3 reads CASSRGNTEAFF. The CDR3 region has the DNA TGTGCCAGCAGCAGAGGGAACACTGAAGCTTTCTTT. The chain combines TRBV12-3 or TRBV12-4 with TRBJ1-1; unclear D gene. The CDR3 is made up of 12 amino acids. Trimming took off 6 bases at V and 1 base at J, with 6 bases between the two ends.

The chain employs TRBV5-1 and TRBJ2-7; 9 nucleotides line up with TRBD2. The CDR3 has 15 amino acids. V shed 5 bases, J shed 2 bases, and the junction held 8 bases outside the gene matches. CDR1 SGHRS and CDR2 YFSETQ come from the germline V gene. The CDR3 loop reads CASRDASGVAYEQYF. The DNA for the CDR3 is TGCGCCAGCAGGGACGCTAGCGGGGTGGCCTACGAGCAGTACTTC.

The chain joins TRBV2 to TRBJ2-5; the match to TRBD2 covers 8 bases. CDR1 is SNHLY and CDR2 is FYNNEI in the germline V gene. The CDR3 spans 13 residues. With V trimmed by 3 bases and J by 5 bases, 2 bases remained unmatched. The CDR3 nucleotides are TGTGCCAGCAGTGATCGGGAGGGCGAGACCCAGTACTTC. It codes for CASSDREGETQYF.

The chain recombines TRBV11-2 with TRBJ1-1; no clear D gene. CDR3 size: 15 residues. Trimming cost V 5 bases and J 1 base, with 14 bases left between them. Per the germline V gene, CDR1 is SGHAT and CDR2 is FQNNGV. Here the CDR3 DNA reads TGTGCCAGCAGCCCCTCAGTGATCTGGAACACTGAAGCTTTCTTT. It codes for CASSPSVIWNTEAFF.

The genes are TRBV5-6 and TRBJ2-3; D is undetermined. Germline V lookup: CDR1 SGHDT, CDR2 YYEEEE. The CDR3 extends over 15 amino acids. Trimming left V 0 bases short and J 0 bases short, with 8 bases between. The CDR3 loop reads CASSLGGPSTDTQYF. The CDR3 nucleotides read TGTGCCAGCAGCTTGGGAGGTCCTAGCACAGATACGCAGTATTTT. Using reference TRBV5-6 and TRBJ2-3 for the parts outside the CDR3, the full variable domain is DAGVTQSPTHLIKTRGQQVTLRCSPKSGHDTVSWYQQALGQGPQFIFQYYEEEERQRGNFPDRFSGHQFPNYSSELNVNALLLGDSALYLCASSLGGPSTDTQYFGPGTRLTVL.

The chain couples TRBV11-3 to TRBJ1-2; 7 bases fit TRBD1. CDR1 and CDR2 from the germline V gene are SGHNT and YENEEA. V was pared by 5 bases and J by 4 bases, with 4 bases of the junction left unmatched. This CDR3 contains 13 residues. CDR3 loop: CASSPRTGYGYTF. Here the CDR3 DNA reads TGTGCCAGCAGCCCCCGGACAGGCTATGGCTACACCTTC.

The V call is TRBV30, the J call TRBJ2-5, with D possibly TRBD2 on 6 matching bases. Trimming removed 0 bases at V and 2 bases at J, with 7 bases between. The CDR3 consists of 13 residues. Germline V gives CDR1 GTSNPN, CDR2 SVGIG (reference sequence). CDR3: CAWSVRGQETQYF. CDR3 nucleotide sequence: TGTGCCTGGAGTGTACGGGGGCAAGAGACCCAGTACTTC.

The chain employs TRBV19 and TRBJ1-1; D not resolved. This CDR3 has 17 amino acids. V was pared by 5 bases and J by 0 bases, with 19 bases between. CDR1 is LNHDA and CDR2 is SQIVND in the germline V gene (reference sequence). The CDR3 spells CASSSPQSSLMNTEAFF. The CDR3 nucleotides read TGTGCCAGTAGTTCGCCTCAGTCCTCCCTTATGAACACTGAAGCTTTCTTT.

V is TRBV29-1 and J is TRBJ1-2, with a weak D call TRBD1 (6 bases). CDR3 length equals 13 residues. Looked up from germline, CDR1 is SQVTM and CDR2 is ANQGSEA. Trimming stripped 4 bases from V and 2 bases from J, with 11 bases between. The CDR3, as DNA: TGCAGCGTTGCCTACGACAGGAACTATGGCTACACCTTC. Translated, it gives CSVAYDRNYGYTF.